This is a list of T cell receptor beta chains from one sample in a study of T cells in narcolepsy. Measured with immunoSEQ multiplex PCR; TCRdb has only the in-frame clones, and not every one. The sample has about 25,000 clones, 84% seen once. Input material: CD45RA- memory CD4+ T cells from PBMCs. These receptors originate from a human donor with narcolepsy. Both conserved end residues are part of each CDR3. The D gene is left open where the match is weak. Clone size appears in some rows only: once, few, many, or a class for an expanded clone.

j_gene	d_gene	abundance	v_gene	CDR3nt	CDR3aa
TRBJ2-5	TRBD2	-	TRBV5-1	TGCGCCAGCAGCTTGGAAGCGGGATCACAAGAGACCCAGTACTTC	CASSLEAGSQETQYF
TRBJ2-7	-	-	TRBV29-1	TGCAGCGCTCGAGGTTCCACCTACGAGCAGTACTTC	CSARGSTYEQYF
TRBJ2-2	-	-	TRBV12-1	TGTGCCAGCAGTCCTGGGACAGGGTGTAACACCGGGGAGCTGTTTTTT	CASSPGTGCNTGELFF
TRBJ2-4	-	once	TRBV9	TGTGCCAGCAGCGTGGGCCAACTCAAAAACATTCAGTACTTC	CASSVGQLKNIQYF
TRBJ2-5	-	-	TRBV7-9	TGTGCCAGCAGCTGGGAAGAGACCCAGTACTTC	CASSWEETQYF
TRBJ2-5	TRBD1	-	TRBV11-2	TGTGCCAGCAGCCCATCCGGGACAGGGAAAGAGACCCAGTACTTC	CASSPSGTGKETQYF
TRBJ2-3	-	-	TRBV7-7	TGTGCCAGCAGCGAAGATGGGACTGCCAGTACGCAGTATTTT	CASSEDGTASTQYF
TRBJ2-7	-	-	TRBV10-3	TGTGCCATCAGTGAGTTCGGCGAGCAGTACTTC	CAISEFGEQYF
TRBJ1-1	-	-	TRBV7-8	TGTGCCAGCAGCCCCGCGGGACAAGAGAACACTGAAGCTTTCTTT	CASSPAGQENTEAFF
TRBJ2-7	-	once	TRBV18	TGTGCCAGCCTCAAACAGGCCCTAGTTGACGAGCAGTACTTC	CASLKQALVDEQYF
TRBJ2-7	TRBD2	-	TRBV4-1	TGCGCCAGCAGCCGTCTAGCGGGAGTCAGGAACGAGCAGTACTTC	CASSRLAGVRNEQYF
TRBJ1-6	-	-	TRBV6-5	TGTGCCAGCAGTTACTCGAGGGGGAATTCACCCCTCCACTTT	CASSYSRGNSPLHF
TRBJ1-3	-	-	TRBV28	TGTGCCAGCAGCCGAGCCTCTGGAAACACCATATATTTT	CASSRASGNTIYF
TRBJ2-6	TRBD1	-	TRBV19	TGTGCCAGTTGGACAGGGGCAGTGTCTGGGGCCAACGTCCTGACTTTC	CASWTGAVSGANVLTF
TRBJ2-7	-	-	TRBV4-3	TGCGCCAGCAGCCAAGTCGTGAGAGGGAAGCAGTACTTC	CASSQVVRGKQYF
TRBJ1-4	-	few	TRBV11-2	TGTGCCAGCAGCCAAGGGTGGGAGAGTGAAAAACTGTTTTTT	CASSQGWESEKLFF
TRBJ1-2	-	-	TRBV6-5	TGTGCCAGCGGACCTCCCGGGACGTCAGATGGCTACACCTTC	CASGPPGTSDGYTF
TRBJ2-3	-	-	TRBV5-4	TGTGCCAGCAGCTTCGCCGCTAGCACAGATACGCAGTATTTT	CASSFAASTDTQYF
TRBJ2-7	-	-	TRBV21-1	TGTGCCAGCAGCCCCCCATGTTCCCTTCAAGGAGATCAAGGGGAGCAGTACTTC	CASSPPCSLQGDQGEQYF
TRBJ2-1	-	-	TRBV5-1	TGCGCCAGCAGCTTGATGGCGGGAAGTGTGGGCAATGAGCAGTTCTTC	CASSLMAGSVGNEQFF
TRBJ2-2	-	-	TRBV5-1	TGCGCCAGCAGCCCGGAGGGACAGACCGGGGAGCTGTTTTTT	CASSPEGQTGELFF
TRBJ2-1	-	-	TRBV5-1	TGCGCCAGCAGCTTAGGCGGGGCGACCTCCTACAATGAGCAGTTCTTC	CASSLGGATSYNEQFF
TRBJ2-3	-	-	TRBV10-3	TGTGCCATCGCAGACCTCACAGATACGCAGTATTTT	CAIADLTDTQYF
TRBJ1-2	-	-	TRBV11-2	TGTGCCAGCAGCTCCAGTATAGGCTACACCTTC	CASSSSIGYTF
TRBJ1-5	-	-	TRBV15	TGTGCCACCAGCAGAGATGGTCGGTGGGATCAGCCCCAGCATTTT	CATSRDGRWDQPQHF
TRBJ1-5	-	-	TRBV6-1	TGTGCCAGCAGTGATTCGGGGACCAAACAGCCCCAGCATTTT	CASSDSGTKQPQHF
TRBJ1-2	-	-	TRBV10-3	TGTGCCATCGGGGGGAACTATGGCTACACCTTC	CAIGGNYGYTF
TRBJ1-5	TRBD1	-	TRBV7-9	TGTGCCAGCAGCTATGGACAGGGGGATCAGCCCCAGCATTTT	CASSYGQGDQPQHF
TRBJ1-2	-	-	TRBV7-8	TGTGCCAGCAGCCCGGGGGTCGTTGGTAACTATGGCTACACCTTC	CASSPGVVGNYGYTF
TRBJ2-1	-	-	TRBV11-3	TGTGCCAGCAGCTTAACAGGATCCTACAATGAGCAGTTCTTC	CASSLTGSYNEQFF
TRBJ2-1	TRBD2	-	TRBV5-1	TGCGCCAGCAGCTCGTTAGCGGGAGGGCCAGTGGGTGAGCAGTTCTTC	CASSSLAGGPVGEQFF
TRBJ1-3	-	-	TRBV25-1	TGTGCCAGCAGTGAATTTGGGGGTGCTGGAAACACCATATATTTT	CASSEFGGAGNTIYF
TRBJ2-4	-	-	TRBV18	TGTGCCAGCTCACCCCCAGCAGGCCCGATAAACATTCAGTACTTC	CASSPPAGPINIQYF
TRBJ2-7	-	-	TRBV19	TGTGCCAGTAGTATCAAGGAGGATGCCTACGAGCAGTACTTC	CASSIKEDAYEQYF
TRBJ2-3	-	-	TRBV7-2	TGTGCCAGCAGCCCTTACACAGATACGCAGTATTTT	CASSPYTDTQYF
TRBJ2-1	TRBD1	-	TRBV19	TGTGCCAGTAGAGGGACAGGGACATTCAGCTCCTACAATGAGCAGTTCTTC	CASRGTGTFSSYNEQFF
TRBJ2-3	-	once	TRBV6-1	TGTGCCAGCGGCTTGGGGGGCCGCACAGATACGCAGTATTTT	CASGLGGRTDTQYF
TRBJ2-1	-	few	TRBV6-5	TGTGCCAGCAGTTACATCGGTCCCTACCTGAATGAGCAGTTCTTC	CASSYIGPYLNEQFF
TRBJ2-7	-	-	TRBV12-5	TGTGCTAGTGGTTTTTGGCTATTCACCTACGAGCAGTACTTC	CASGFWLFTYEQYF
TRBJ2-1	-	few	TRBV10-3	TGTGCCATCAGTGTTCCGGGAGCCCCCAATGAGCAGTTCTTC	CAISVPGAPNEQFF
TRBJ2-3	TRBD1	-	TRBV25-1	TGTGCCAGCAGTGGGTCAGGGGGAAGCGATACGCAGTATTTT	CASSGSGGSDTQYF
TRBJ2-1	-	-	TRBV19	TGTGCCAGTAGTAGCCAAGGGCAAGATGAGCAGTTCTTC	CASSSQGQDEQFF
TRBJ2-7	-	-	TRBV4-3	TGCGCCAGCAGCCTAGAGACTAGTTACGAGCAGTACTTC	CASSLETSYEQYF
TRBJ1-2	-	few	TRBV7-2	TGTGCCAGCAGTAAGCTAGACTATGGCTACACCTTC	CASSKLDYGYTF
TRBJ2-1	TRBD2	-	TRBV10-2	TGCGCCAGCGGGGGAGGCGGGAGCCCCAATGAGCAGTTCTTC	CASGGGGSPNEQFF
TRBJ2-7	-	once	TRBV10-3	TGTGCCGCGGGACAAAACTACGAGCAGTACTTC	CAAGQNYEQYF